This T cell receptor beta chain was captured by sequencing in a study of T cells in Graves' hyperthyroidism and ophthalmopathy. Amplified regions were TCR beta CDR3 sequences from RNA transcripts. TCR CDR3 underwent first-round RT-PCR with the HTBI primer set. TCRdb redid the calling of the multiplex PCR reads with MiXCR, one entry per CDR3 protein. The sample contains some 500,000 distinct CDR3 sequences, 14% of which appear only once. This CDR3 has 14 residues. The J segment lost 5 bases and the V segment lost 7 bases, leaving 7 bases of the junction unmatched. This clonotype has ten or more counts.

The clonotype was recovered from a woman under 30 with Graves' hyperthyroidism. The genes are TRBV12-3 or TRBV12-4 and TRBJ2-1, with TRBD2 identical over 8 bases. Sample: blood. CDR3 sequence (DNA): TGTGCCAGCACCCGCTGGCGGGGGGACAATGAGCAGTTCTTC. Translating it yields CASTRWRGDNEQFF.